Listed below are T cell receptor beta chains from one sample, sequenced in a study of tumor-infiltrating lymphocytes in primary liver carcinoma. MiXCR was run by TCRdb on the multiplex PCR reads, yielding one entry per CDR3 protein. The sample includes about 310,000 distinct CDR3 sequences, approximately 58% seen only once; the top ten take about 17%. Sequenced input: peripheral blood. These receptors came from a woman between 25 and 40 years old with primary liver carcinoma and hepatitis B virus infection. Each CDR3 is given with its conserved first and last residue. The order of the fields is D gene, J gene, clone size, V gene, CDR3 DNA, CDR3 protein. D genes are given only for firm matches. Part of the rows lack a size; the others show once, few, many or a class for expanded clones.

d_gene: -
j_gene: TRBJ2-1
abundance: -
v_gene: TRBV29-1
CDR3nt: TGCAGCGTAGATAGAGGGCCTCCTTACAGTGAGCAGTTCTTC
CDR3aa: CSVDRGPPYSEQFF

d_gene: -
j_gene: TRBJ2-5
abundance: once
v_gene: TRBV11-3
CDR3nt: TGTGTCAGCAGCTCAAAATCAGGACGAGAGACCCAGTACTTC
CDR3aa: CVSSSKSGRETQYF

d_gene: -
j_gene: TRBJ2-3
abundance: many
v_gene: TRBV5-5
CDR3nt: TGTGCCAGCAGCTTCGGACCGGGGACAGATACGCAGTATTTT
CDR3aa: CASSFGPGTDTQYF

d_gene: TRBD1
j_gene: TRBJ2-1
abundance: many
v_gene: TRBV11-2
CDR3nt: TGTGCCAGCAGCTCCAGACAGGGAAGCACCTACAATGAGCAGTTCTTC
CDR3aa: CASSSRQGSTYNEQFF

d_gene: TRBD2
j_gene: TRBJ2-1
abundance: -
v_gene: TRBV6-5
CDR3nt: TGTGCCAGCCGCCCTAGGGAGGGCCCTTACAATGAGCAGTTCTTC
CDR3aa: CASRPREGPYNEQFF

d_gene: -
j_gene: TRBJ2-6
abundance: few
v_gene: TRBV28
CDR3nt: TGTGCCATAAGCGCAAGGAGCTCTGGGGCCAACGTCCTGACTTTC
CDR3aa: CAISARSSGANVLTF

d_gene: TRBD2
j_gene: TRBJ2-3
abundance: once
v_gene: TRBV11-2
CDR3nt: TGTGCCAGCAGCACCCTCGGGACTAGCGGGAGGAGCTATAACACAGATAGGCAGTATTTT
CDR3aa: CASSTLGTSGRSYNTDRQYF

d_gene: -
j_gene: TRBJ2-1
abundance: once
v_gene: TRBV6-2/TRBV6-3
CDR3nt: TGTGCCAGCAGAAATGGGGATTTGGGAAGTGAGCAGTTCTTC
CDR3aa: CASRNGDLGSEQFF

d_gene: -
j_gene: TRBJ2-1
abundance: -
v_gene: TRBV12-3/TRBV12-4
CDR3nt: TGTGCGAGCACATTAGAAACTCCTAATGAGCAGTTCTTC
CDR3aa: CASTLETPNEQFF

d_gene: -
j_gene: TRBJ1-6
abundance: few
v_gene: TRBV28
CDR3nt: TGTGCCAGCAGTTTAATGGGCTTTGATTCACCCCTCCACTTT
CDR3aa: CASSLMGFDSPLHF

d_gene: -
j_gene: TRBJ1-1
abundance: few
v_gene: TRBV13
CDR3nt: TGTGCCAGCAGCAGGGAGGGGATAACGGTGAACACTGAAGCTTTCTTT
CDR3aa: CASSREGITVNTEAFF

d_gene: TRBD1
j_gene: TRBJ1-5
abundance: many
v_gene: TRBV6-1
CDR3nt: TGTGCCAGCAGGCCTGGACAGGGGGCGTATCAGCCCCAGCATTTT
CDR3aa: CASRPGQGAYQPQHF

d_gene: -
j_gene: TRBJ1-1
abundance: many
v_gene: TRBV29-1
CDR3nt: TGCAGCGTTCGGGGTAACACTGAAGCTTTCTTT
CDR3aa: CSVRGNTEAFF

d_gene: -
j_gene: TRBJ1-1
abundance: few
v_gene: TRBV6-2/TRBV6-3
CDR3nt: TGTGCCAGCAGCTACGGCACCCCTGAGACTTTCTTT
CDR3aa: CASSYGTPETFF

d_gene: -
j_gene: TRBJ1-5
abundance: -
v_gene: TRBV11-2
CDR3nt: TGTGCCAGCAGAGGGGGGCAGTATCAGCCCCAGCATTTT
CDR3aa: CASRGGQYQPQHF

d_gene: -
j_gene: TRBJ1-1
abundance: -
v_gene: TRBV14
CDR3nt: TGTGCCAGCAGCCAAGTACAGGGTTCTCAAGCTTTCTTT
CDR3aa: CASSQVQGSQAFF

d_gene: TRBD1
j_gene: TRBJ1-5
abundance: -
v_gene: TRBV6-5
CDR3nt: TGTGCCAGCAGTCGGACAGGGGACCGTCAGCCCCAGCATTTT
CDR3aa: CASSRTGDRQPQHF

d_gene: TRBD1
j_gene: TRBJ2-7
abundance: few
v_gene: TRBV6-2/TRBV6-3
CDR3nt: TGTGCCAGCAGGGAAACCGGGACAGGGAACCACGAGCAGTACTTC
CDR3aa: CASRETGTGNHEQYF

d_gene: -
j_gene: TRBJ2-1
abundance: few
v_gene: TRBV6-5
CDR3nt: TGTGCCAGCAGTTACGCCAGGGCAAGCTCCTACAATGAGCAGTTCTTC
CDR3aa: CASSYARASSYNEQFF

d_gene: TRBD1
j_gene: TRBJ2-7
abundance: -
v_gene: TRBV14
CDR3nt: TGTGGCAGCGGGACAGGGGGTTCGTACGAGCAGTACTTC
CDR3aa: CGSGTGGSYEQYF

d_gene: -
j_gene: TRBJ2-2
abundance: -
v_gene: TRBV28
CDR3nt: TGTGCCAGCAGTTTTACAGGCGGGGAGCTGTTTTTT
CDR3aa: CASSFTGGELFF

d_gene: TRBD1
j_gene: TRBJ2-7
abundance: -
v_gene: TRBV29-1
CDR3nt: TGCAGAGTTTTGACAGGGGGCTGCGAGCAGTACTTC
CDR3aa: CRVLTGGCEQYF

d_gene: -
j_gene: TRBJ2-1
abundance: -
v_gene: TRBV11-1
CDR3nt: TGTGCCAGCAGCCTAGACGGGGGCTCCTACAGTGAGCAGTTCTTC
CDR3aa: CASSLDGGSYSEQFF

d_gene: -
j_gene: TRBJ2-7
abundance: many
v_gene: TRBV4-2
CDR3nt: TGTGCCAGCAGCCAAGAGGCAGGGTACGGATTCTACGAGCAGTACTTC
CDR3aa: CASSQEAGYGFYEQYF

d_gene: -
j_gene: TRBJ2-3
abundance: -
v_gene: TRBV28
CDR3nt: TGTGCCAGCAGTTCCTGGTCCCCAGGGGGGAGCACAGATACGCAGTATTTT
CDR3aa: CASSSWSPGGSTDTQYF

d_gene: TRBD1
j_gene: TRBJ2-1
abundance: many
v_gene: TRBV5-5
CDR3nt: TGTGCCAGCAGCGGAACCGGGACAGGGGCCAGGAATGAGCAGTTCTTC
CDR3aa: CASSGTGTGARNEQFF

d_gene: TRBD2
j_gene: TRBJ2-1
abundance: many
v_gene: TRBV10-2
CDR3nt: TGCGCCAGCCTCGTGGGGGGTCCTAGCGGTTCCTACAATGAGCAGTTCTTC
CDR3aa: CASLVGGPSGSYNEQFF

d_gene: TRBD1
j_gene: TRBJ1-6
abundance: -
v_gene: TRBV30
CDR3nt: TGTGCCTGGAGTTCACAGGGGGTTTCACCCCTCCACTTT
CDR3aa: CAWSSQGVSPLHF

d_gene: -
j_gene: TRBJ1-1
abundance: -
v_gene: TRBV19
CDR3nt: TGTGCCAGTAGTATAGATTCGGGTGCAGCTTTCTTT
CDR3aa: CASSIDSGAAFF

d_gene: TRBD2
j_gene: TRBJ2-3
abundance: -
v_gene: TRBV7-8
CDR3nt: TGTGCCAGCAGCGCGCGAGGTCGGGGAGGGAGGACAGATACGCAGTATTTT
CDR3aa: CASSARGRGGRTDTQYF

d_gene: TRBD2
j_gene: TRBJ2-7
abundance: many
v_gene: TRBV10-3
CDR3nt: TGTGCCGTTTCCGGGACTACCGGCTACGAGCAGTACTTC
CDR3aa: CAVSGTTGYEQYF

d_gene: TRBD2
j_gene: TRBJ2-6
abundance: many
v_gene: TRBV29-1
CDR3nt: TGCAGGTTCCCACGGGGGGAATTATTTGCTGGGGCCAACGTCCTGACTTTC
CDR3aa: CRFPRGELFAGANVLTF

d_gene: -
j_gene: TRBJ2-3
abundance: -
v_gene: TRBV12-3/TRBV12-4
CDR3nt: TGTGCCAGCAGTCCTCAGACAGGTCCAACGAGCGCAGATACGCAGTATTTT
CDR3aa: CASSPQTGPTSADTQYF

d_gene: -
j_gene: TRBJ1-1
abundance: few
v_gene: TRBV30
CDR3nt: TGTGCCTGGATTATTGCGGGGGGTTACACTGAAGCTTTCTTT
CDR3aa: CAWIIAGGYTEAFF

d_gene: TRBD1
j_gene: TRBJ2-1
abundance: -
v_gene: TRBV6-1
CDR3nt: TGTGCCAGCAGTAGGGACAGGGTGGACAATGAGCAGTTCTTC
CDR3aa: CASSRDRVDNEQFF

d_gene: TRBD2
j_gene: TRBJ2-3
abundance: few
v_gene: TRBV5-4
CDR3nt: TGTGCCAGCAGTGAACTAGCGGGAGAGAGTTGGGGCACAGATACGCAGTATTTT
CDR3aa: CASSELAGESWGTDTQYF

d_gene: TRBD1
j_gene: TRBJ2-7
abundance: many
v_gene: TRBV29-1
CDR3nt: TGCAGCGTTGCGGTGCCGGGACAGGTCTACGAGCAGTACTTC
CDR3aa: CSVAVPGQVYEQYF

d_gene: -
j_gene: TRBJ2-6
abundance: many
v_gene: TRBV5-4
CDR3nt: TGTGCCAGCAGCTTGGTGGGCACTGGGGCCAACGTCCTGACTTTC
CDR3aa: CASSLVGTGANVLTF